Listed here are 12 T cell receptor beta chains from one sample, sequenced in a study of CD8 T cells in ankylosing spondylitis. TCRdb reanalysed the 5' RACE reads using MiXCR and keeps one entry per CDR3 protein. Counted here are 250,000 or so distinct CDR3 sequences, roughly 25% occurring once; the ten biggest clones make up approximately 0.61%. Sequencing input: blood, either unsorted or a sorted T cell fraction (not recorded which). The source is a male donor with ankylosing spondylitis or in good health (not recorded which).

This clonotype came up many times. The chain uses TRBV11-2 and TRBJ2-1; TRBD2 matches 9 bases. Germline assignment: CDR1 SGHAT and CDR2 FQNNGV. J gave up 5 bases and V 1 base, and 6 bases lay outside the gene matches. This CDR3 has 16 residues. The DNA of the CDR3 is TGTGCCAGCAGCTTAGGACTAGCGGCGCTCAACAATGAGCAGTTCTTC. Its translation: CASSLGLAALNNEQFF.

This clonotype was recorded many times. The chain is built from TRBV20-1 and TRBJ1-6, with D possibly being TRBD1 (6 bases). Per the germline V gene, CDR1 is DFQATT and CDR2 is SNEGSKA (reference sequence). Trimming took 4 bases from V and 10 from J, leaving 14 bases between them. The CDR3 covers 13 residues. CDR3 loop: CSAKQGRDSPLHF. In DNA form, the CDR3 reads TGCAGTGCTAAACAGGGAAGGGACTCACCCCTCCACTTT.

Many counts were recorded for this clonotype. The chain is built from TRBV5-6 and TRBJ1-5; TRBD1 matches at 7 bases. V was pared by 4 bases and J by 3 bases, with 13 bases of the junction left unmatched. CDR1 and CDR2 (germline): SGHDT, YYEEEE. The CDR3 extends over 17 amino acids. The CDR3 sequence: CASSLLRQGGINQPQHF. CDR3 bases: TGTGCCAGCAGCCTCCTCCGACAGGGAGGCATCAATCAGCCCCAGCATTTT.

The CDR3 spells CASSSTPSGNQPQHF. The CDR3 bases are TGTGCCAGCAGCTCGACCCCAAGTGGCAATCAGCCCCAGCATTTT. This chain links TRBV7-2 with TRBJ1-5; no firm D call. Per the germline V gene, CDR1 is SGHTA and CDR2 is FQGNSA. Trimming removed 4 bases from V and 2 bases from J, with 12 bases in between. The CDR3 runs 15 residues.

The chain recombines TRBV20-1 with TRBJ2-5; maybe TRBD2 (5 bases). Germline V gene data show CDR1 as DFQATT and CDR2 as SNEGSKA (reference sequence). The CDR3 totals 12 residues. The V end lost 3 bases, the J end lost 0 bases, and 5 bases lay between the germline ends. CDR3 region: CSARDYQETQYF. CDR3 in DNA: TGCAGTGCTAGGGACTACCAAGAGACCCAGTACTTC.

The table lists this clonotype with a count of one. The V and J genes are TRBV5-6 and TRBJ2-5; D possibly matches TRBD1 or TRBD2 (6 bases each). V dropped 4 bases and J dropped 5 bases, with 18 bases sitting between them. Germline lookup yields CDR1 SGHDT and CDR2 YYEEEE. CDR3 length: 15 amino acids. CDR3 amino acids: CASSPGGGVTETQYF. In DNA form, the CDR3 reads TGTGCCAGCAGCCCCGGGGGCGGGGTTACGGAGACCCAGTACTTC.

This clonotype was seen a handful of times. The J gene is TRBJ1-5, the V gene TRBV6-5; 7 bases are shared with TRBD1. The CDR3 is made up of 14 amino acids. The trim removed 5 bases at V and 6 bases at J, leaving 7 bases unmatched. CDR1 is MNHEY and CDR2 is SVGAGI in the germline V gene. This CDR3 is CASSNDRVGQPQHF. The CDR3 region has the DNA TGTGCCAGCAGTAACGACAGGGTAGGTCAGCCCCAGCATTTT.

The table lists this clonotype with many counts. The V and J genes are TRBV12-3 or TRBV12-4 and TRBJ2-3, with 9 bases identical to TRBD1. The CDR3 spans 14 residues. The V and J ends lost 5 bases and 4 bases, in that order; junction bases with no gene match: 4. The CDR3 loop reads CASSPRQGADTQYF. The CDR3 nucleotides are TGTGCCAGCAGTCCCAGACAGGGGGCAGATACGCAGTATTTT.

This rearrangement joins TRBV12-3 or TRBV12-4 to TRBJ2-3; no clear D gene. There are 11 residues in the CDR3. V lost 6 bases and J lost 14, with 15 bases in between. The CDR3 sequence is CASSLDQTAYF. CDR3 DNA sequence: TGTGCCAGCAGCTTGGACCAAACTGCGTATTTT.

This clonotype was seen repeatedly, ten times or more. This chain joins TRBV5-5 and TRBJ1-5; D is uncertain. V was trimmed by 4 bases and J by 5 bases, leaving 13 bases between them. The CDR3 totals 14 residues. Germline CDR1 SGHKS, CDR2 YYEKEE (reference sequence). CDR3 residues: CASSPLGQYQPQHF. The CDR3 nucleotides are TGTGCCAGCAGCCCACTCGGTCAATATCAGCCCCAGCATTTT. The full variable domain, in which reference TRBV5-5 and TRBJ1-5 provide the parts outside the CDR3, is DAGVTQSPTHLIKTRGQQVTLRCSPISGHKSVSWYQQVLGQGPQFIFQYYEKEERGRGNFPDRFSARQFPNYSSELNVNALLLGDSALYLCASSPLGQYQPQHFGDGTRLSIL.

A few counts support this clonotype. The chain links TRBV7-6 to TRBJ2-2, with TRBD1 matching over 11 bases. The CDR3 contains 18 residues. J gave up 3 bases and V 5 bases, and 11 bases lay outside the gene matches. The germline CDR1 and CDR2 sequences are SGHVS and FNYEAQ. The CDR3 is CASSPIPGTGGYTGELFF. The CDR3 coding sequence is TGTGCCAGCAGCCCAATCCCCGGGACAGGGGGTTACACCGGGGAGCTGTTTTTT.

At least ten counts were recorded for this clonotype. This sequence joins TRBV12-3 or TRBV12-4 and TRBJ2-3; D is perhaps TRBD2 (5 bases). There are 15 residues in the CDR3. Trimming left V 7 bases short and J 4 bases short, with 18 bases between. The CDR3: CASTEGAKRADTQYF. The CDR3 bases are TGTGCCAGCACCGAGGGAGCAAAACGAGCAGATACGCAGTATTTT.